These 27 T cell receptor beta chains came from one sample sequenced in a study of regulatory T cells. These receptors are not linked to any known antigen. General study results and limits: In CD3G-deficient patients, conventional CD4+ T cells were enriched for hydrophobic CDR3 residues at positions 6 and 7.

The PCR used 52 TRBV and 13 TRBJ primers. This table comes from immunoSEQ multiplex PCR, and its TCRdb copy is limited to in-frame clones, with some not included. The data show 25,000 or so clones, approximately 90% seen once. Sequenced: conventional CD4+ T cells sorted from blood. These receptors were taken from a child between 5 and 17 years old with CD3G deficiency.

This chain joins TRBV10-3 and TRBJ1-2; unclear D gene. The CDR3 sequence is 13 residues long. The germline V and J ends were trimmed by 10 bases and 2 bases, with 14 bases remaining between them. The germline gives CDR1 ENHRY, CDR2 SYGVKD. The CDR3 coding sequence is TGTGCCACCTCCCGGGCGGGGAACTATGGCTACACCTTC. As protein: CATSRAGNYGYTF.

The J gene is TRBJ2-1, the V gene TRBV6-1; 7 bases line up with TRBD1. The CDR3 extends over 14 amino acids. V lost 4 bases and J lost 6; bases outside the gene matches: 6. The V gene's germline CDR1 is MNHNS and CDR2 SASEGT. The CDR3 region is CASSATGYPNEQFF. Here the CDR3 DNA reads TGTGCCAGCAGTGCGACAGGGTATCCCAATGAGCAGTTCTTC.

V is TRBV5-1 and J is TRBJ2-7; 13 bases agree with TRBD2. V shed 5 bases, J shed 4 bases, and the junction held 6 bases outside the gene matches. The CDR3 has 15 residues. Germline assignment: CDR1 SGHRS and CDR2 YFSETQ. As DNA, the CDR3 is TGCGCCAGCAGTCCGGGACTAGCGGGACATTACGAGCAGTACTTC. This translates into CASSPGLAGHYEQYF.

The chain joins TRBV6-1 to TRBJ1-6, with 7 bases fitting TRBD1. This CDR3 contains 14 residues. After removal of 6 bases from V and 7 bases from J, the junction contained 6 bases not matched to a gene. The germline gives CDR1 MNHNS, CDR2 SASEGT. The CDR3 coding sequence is TGTGCCAGCAGAGTCGGCAGGGGGAATTCACCCCTCCACTTT. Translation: CASRVGRGNSPLHF.

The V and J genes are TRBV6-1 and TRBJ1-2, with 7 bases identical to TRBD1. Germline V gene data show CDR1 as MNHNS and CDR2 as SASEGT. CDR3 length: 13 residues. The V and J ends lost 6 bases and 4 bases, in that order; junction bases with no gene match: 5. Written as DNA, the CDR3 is TGTGCCAGCAGACACGAGGGGGCCTATGGCTACACCTTC. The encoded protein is CASRHEGAYGYTF.

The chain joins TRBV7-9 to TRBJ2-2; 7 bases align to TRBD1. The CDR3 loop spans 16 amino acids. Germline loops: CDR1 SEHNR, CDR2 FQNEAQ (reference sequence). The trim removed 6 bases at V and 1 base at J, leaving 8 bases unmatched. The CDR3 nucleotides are TGTGCCAGCAGTTACACGACAGGGCTGAACACCGGGGAGCTGTTTTTT. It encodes CASSYTTGLNTGELFF.

In DNA, the CDR3 is TGTGCCAGCAGGGACAGGGCTGCAGGGGCCAACGTCCTGACTTTC. Amino acid sequence: CASRDRAAGANVLTF. The V call is TRBV6-1, the J call TRBJ2-6; TRBD1 agrees at 8 bases. Germline lookup yields CDR1 MNHNS and CDR2 SASEGT. The CDR3 runs 15 residues. After removal of 6 bases from V and 4 bases from J, the junction contained 5 bases not matched to a gene.

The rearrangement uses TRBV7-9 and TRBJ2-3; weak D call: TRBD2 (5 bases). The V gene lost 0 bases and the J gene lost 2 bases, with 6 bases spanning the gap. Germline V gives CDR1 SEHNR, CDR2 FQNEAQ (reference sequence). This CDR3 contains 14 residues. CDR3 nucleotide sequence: TGTGCCAGCAGCTTAGCGGGAGCCACAGATACGCAGTATTTT. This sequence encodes CASSLAGATDTQYF.

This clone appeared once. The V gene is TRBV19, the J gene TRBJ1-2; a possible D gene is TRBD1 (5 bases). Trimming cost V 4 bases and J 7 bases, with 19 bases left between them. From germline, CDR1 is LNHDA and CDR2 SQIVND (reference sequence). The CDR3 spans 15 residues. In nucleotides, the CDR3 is TGTGCCAGTAGTAGCCTCCAGAGGGGAGTTCCTGGCTACACCTTC. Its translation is CASSSLQRGVPGYTF.

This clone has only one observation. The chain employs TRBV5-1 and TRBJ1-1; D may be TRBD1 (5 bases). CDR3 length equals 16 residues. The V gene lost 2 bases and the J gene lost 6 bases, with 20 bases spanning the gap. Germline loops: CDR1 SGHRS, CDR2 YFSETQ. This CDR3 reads CASSFLPSGRGPEAFF. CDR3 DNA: TGCGCCAGCAGCTTTCTACCTTCTGGCCGGGGCCCTGAAGCTTTCTTT.

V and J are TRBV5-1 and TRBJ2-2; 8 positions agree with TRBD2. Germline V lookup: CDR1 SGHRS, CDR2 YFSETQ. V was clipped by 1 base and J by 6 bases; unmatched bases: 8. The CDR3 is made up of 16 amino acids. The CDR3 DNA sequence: TGCGCCAGCAGCTTGCTCCCGGGACTAGGGGCCGGGGAGCTGTTTTTT. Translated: CASSLLPGLGAGELFF.

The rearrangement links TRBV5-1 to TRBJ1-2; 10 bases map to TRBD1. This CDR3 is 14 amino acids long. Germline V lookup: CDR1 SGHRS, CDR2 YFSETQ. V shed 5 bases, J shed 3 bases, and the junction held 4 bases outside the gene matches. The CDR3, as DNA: TGCGCCAGCAGGCGCGGGACAGGGGACTATGGCTACACCTTC. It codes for CASRRGTGDYGYTF.

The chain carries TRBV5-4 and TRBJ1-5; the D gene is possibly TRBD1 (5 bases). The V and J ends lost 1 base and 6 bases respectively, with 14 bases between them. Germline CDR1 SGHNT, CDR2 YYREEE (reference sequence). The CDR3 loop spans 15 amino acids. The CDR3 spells CASSLWPGFIQPQHF. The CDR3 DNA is TGTGCCAGCAGCTTGTGGCCAGGGTTTATTCAGCCCCAGCATTTT.

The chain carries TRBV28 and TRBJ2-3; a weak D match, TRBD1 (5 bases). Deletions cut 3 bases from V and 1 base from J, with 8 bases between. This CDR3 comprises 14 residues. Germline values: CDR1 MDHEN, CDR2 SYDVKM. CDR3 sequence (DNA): TGTGCCAGCAGTTTCCTGACAGGCACAGATACGCAGTATTTT. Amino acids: CASSFLTGTDTQYF.

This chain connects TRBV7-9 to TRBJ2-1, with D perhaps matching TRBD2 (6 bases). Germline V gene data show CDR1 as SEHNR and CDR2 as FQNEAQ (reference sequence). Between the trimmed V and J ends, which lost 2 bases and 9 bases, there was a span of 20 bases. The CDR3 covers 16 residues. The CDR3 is CASSLWHSREWSEQFF. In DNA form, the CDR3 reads TGTGCCAGCAGCTTATGGCATTCCCGGGAGTGGAGTGAGCAGTTCTTC.

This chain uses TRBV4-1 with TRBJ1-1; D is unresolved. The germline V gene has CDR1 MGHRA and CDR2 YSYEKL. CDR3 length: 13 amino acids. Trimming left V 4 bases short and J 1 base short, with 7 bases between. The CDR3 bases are TGCGCCAGCAGCCTCGACGGGAACACTGAAGCTTTCTTT. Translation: CASSLDGNTEAFF.

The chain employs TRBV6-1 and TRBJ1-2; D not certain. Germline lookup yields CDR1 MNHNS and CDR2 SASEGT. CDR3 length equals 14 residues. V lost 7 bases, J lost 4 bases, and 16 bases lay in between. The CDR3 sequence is CASTFRQRGYGYTF. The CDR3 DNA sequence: TGTGCCAGCACCTTTAGGCAGCGGGGCTATGGCTACACCTTC.

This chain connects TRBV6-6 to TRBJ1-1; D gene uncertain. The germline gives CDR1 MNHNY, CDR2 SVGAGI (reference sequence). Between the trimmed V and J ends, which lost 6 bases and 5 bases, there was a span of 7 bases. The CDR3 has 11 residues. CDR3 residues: CASRRETEAFF. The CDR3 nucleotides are TGTGCCAGCAGACGAGAAACTGAAGCTTTCTTT.

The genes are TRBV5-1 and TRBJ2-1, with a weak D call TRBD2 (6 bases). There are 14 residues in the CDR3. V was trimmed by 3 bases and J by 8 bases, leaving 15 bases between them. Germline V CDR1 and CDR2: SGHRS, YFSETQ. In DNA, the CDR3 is TGCGCCAGCAGCTCCGGGGGACCCGGCGATGAGCAGTTCTTC. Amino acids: CASSSGGPGDEQFF.

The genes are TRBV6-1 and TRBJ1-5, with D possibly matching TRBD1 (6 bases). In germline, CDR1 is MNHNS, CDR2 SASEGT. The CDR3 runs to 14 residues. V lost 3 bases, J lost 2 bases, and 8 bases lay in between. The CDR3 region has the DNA TGTGCCAGCAGTGACCCAGGGGGCAATCAGCCCCAGCATTTT. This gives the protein CASSDPGGNQPQHF.

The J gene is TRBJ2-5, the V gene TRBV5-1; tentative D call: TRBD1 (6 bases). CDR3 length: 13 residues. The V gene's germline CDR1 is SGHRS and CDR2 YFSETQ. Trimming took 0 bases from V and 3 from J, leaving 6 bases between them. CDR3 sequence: CASSLDREETQYF. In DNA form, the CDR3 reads TGCGCCAGCAGCTTGGACAGGGAAGAGACCCAGTACTTC.

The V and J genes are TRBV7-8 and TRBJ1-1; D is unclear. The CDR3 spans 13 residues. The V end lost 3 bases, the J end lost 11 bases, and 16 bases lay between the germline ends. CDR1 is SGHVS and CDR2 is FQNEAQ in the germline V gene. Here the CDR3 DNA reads TGTGCCAGCAGCTTCCAAAGATCGGCACGGGCTTTCTTT. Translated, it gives CASSFQRSARAFF. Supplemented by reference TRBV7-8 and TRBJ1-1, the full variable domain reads GAGVSQSPRYKVAKRGQDVALRCDPISGHVSLFWYQQALGQGPEFLTYFQNEAQLDKSGLPSDRFFAERPEGSVSTLKIQRTQQEDSAVYLCASSFQRSARAFFGQGTRLTVV.

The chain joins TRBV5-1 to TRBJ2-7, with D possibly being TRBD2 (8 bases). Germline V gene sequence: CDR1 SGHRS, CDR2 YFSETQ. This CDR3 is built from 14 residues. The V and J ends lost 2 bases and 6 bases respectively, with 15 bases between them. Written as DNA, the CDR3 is TGCGCCAGCAGCTTCGACAGGGCGGGAGGCGAGCAGTACTTC. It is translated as CASSFDRAGGEQYF.

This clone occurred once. CDR3: CASSLGRGYTF. DNA for the CDR3: TGTGCCAGCAGCTTAGGCCGCGGCTACACCTTC. This sequence joins TRBV7-9 and TRBJ1-2; no reliable D call. The CDR3 covers 11 residues. Germline CDR1 SEHNR, CDR2 FQNEAQ (reference sequence). V was clipped by 1 base and J by 8 bases, with 5 bases between them.

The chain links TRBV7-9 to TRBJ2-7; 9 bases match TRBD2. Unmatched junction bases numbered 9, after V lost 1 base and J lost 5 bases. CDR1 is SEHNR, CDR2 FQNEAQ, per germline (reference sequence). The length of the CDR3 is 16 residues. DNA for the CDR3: TGTGCCAGCAGCTTAGGGGGCGGGAGGGCCGTGAACGAGCAGTACTTC. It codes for CASSLGGGRAVNEQYF.

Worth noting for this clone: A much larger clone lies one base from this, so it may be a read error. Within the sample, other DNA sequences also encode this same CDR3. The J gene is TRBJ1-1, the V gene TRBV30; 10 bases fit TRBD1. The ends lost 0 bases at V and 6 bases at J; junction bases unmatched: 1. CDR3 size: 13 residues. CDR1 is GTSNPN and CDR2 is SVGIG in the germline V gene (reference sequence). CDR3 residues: CAWSVGQGAEAFF. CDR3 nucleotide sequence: TGTGCCTGGAGTGTTGGACAGGGGGCTGAAGCTTTCTTT.

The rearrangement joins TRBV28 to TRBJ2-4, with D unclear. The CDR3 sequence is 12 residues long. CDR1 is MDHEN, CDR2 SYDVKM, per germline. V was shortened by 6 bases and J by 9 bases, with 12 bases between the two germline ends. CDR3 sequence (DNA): TGTGCCAGCAGCACCACTACGGGCATTCAGTACTTC. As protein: CASSTTTGIQYF.